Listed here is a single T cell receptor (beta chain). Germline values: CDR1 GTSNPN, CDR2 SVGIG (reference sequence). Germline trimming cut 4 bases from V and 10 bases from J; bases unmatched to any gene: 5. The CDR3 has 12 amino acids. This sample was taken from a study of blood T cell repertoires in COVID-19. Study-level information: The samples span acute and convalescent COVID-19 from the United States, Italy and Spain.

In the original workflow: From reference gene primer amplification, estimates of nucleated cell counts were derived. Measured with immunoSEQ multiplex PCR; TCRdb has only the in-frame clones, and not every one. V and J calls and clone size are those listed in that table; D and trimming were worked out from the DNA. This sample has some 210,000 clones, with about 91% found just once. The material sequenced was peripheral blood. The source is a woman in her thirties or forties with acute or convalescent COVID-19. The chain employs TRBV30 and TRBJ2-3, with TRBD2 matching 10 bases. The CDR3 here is CAWKAGGPSQYF. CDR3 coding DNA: TGTGCCTGGAAAGCGGGGGGGCCGTCGCAGTATTTT.